Listed here are 22 T cell receptor beta chains from one sample, sequenced in a study of cytomegalovirus exposure and HLA in healthy donors. The PCR was carried out with 60 Vbeta primers and 13 Jbeta primers. The data were produced by immunoSEQ multiplex PCR, yet TCRdb's version contains in-frame clones alone and is incomplete. Of some 100,000 clones in the sample, 70% to 75% were seen once. Sequencing was performed on PBMCs. These receptors all stem from a woman aged 18-29 years in good health and CMV-seropositive.

The rearrangement links TRBV7-2 to TRBJ2-2; D may be TRBD2 (5 bases). Germline CDR1 SGHTA, CDR2 FQGNSA. This CDR3 has 13 residues. V was clipped by 4 bases and J by 7 bases, with 10 bases between them. CDR3 nucleotide sequence: TGTGCCAGCAGCTCCCGACGGGACGGGGAGCTGTTTTTT. It is translated as CASSSRRDGELFF. The full variable domain, its missing parts supplied by reference TRBV7-2 and TRBJ2-2, is GAGVSQSPSNKVTEKGKDVELRCDPISGHTALYWYRQSLGQGLEFLIYFQGNSAPDKSGLPSDRFSAERTGGSVSTLTIQRTQQEDSAVYLCASSSRRDGELFFGEGSRLTVL.

The rearrangement links TRBV11-2 to TRBJ2-1, with 12 nucleotides matching TRBD2. CDR1 SGHAT and CDR2 FQNNGV come from the germline V gene. Trimming cost V 5 bases and J 10 bases; bases outside gene matches: 9. The CDR3 has 15 amino acids. The CDR3: CASSELAGGPWEQFF. The CDR3 bases are TGTGCCAGCAGCGAACTAGCGGGGGGCCCCTGGGAGCAGTTCTTC.

The V gene is TRBV10-1, the J gene TRBJ2-5, with 7 bases matching TRBD2. CDR1 and CDR2 from the germline V gene are WNHNN and SYGVQD (reference sequence). The V gene end was trimmed by 3 bases and the J gene end by 5 bases; junction bases not matched to a gene: 6. The CDR3 loop spans 14 amino acids. The CDR3 DNA is TGCGCCAGCAGTGATGGGGACGGGGGGGAGACCCAGTACTTC. The encoded protein is CASSDGDGGETQYF.

The rearrangement links TRBV4-3 to TRBJ2-1; no firm D call. Germline V lookup: CDR1 LGHNA, CDR2 YSLEER. This CDR3 contains 15 residues. V shed 0 bases and J shed 6 bases, with 12 bases lying between them. The CDR3, as DNA: TGCGCCAGCAGCCAAGATAGGTTAGGAGCCAATGAGCAGTTCTTC. Protein: CASSQDRLGANEQFF.

The chain couples TRBV7-6 to TRBJ2-7; weak D call: TRBD1 (6 bases). The CDR3 runs to 14 residues. From germline, CDR1 is SGHVS and CDR2 FNYEAQ. The ends were cut back, 4 bases at V and 7 bases at J, with 17 bases in the middle. The CDR3 spells CASSSAARGGEQYF. CDR3 DNA: TGTGCCAGCAGCTCGGCCGCCAGGGGTGGGGAGCAGTACTTC.

The J gene is TRBJ1-2, the V gene TRBV2; no definite D call. CDR3 length: 14 residues. V was trimmed by 1 base and J by 4 bases, leaving 10 bases between them. Germline values: CDR1 SNHLY, CDR2 FYNNEI. The CDR3 bases are TGTGCCAGCAGTGAAGTTGTGAATAGCTATGGCTACACCTTC. Protein sequence: CASSEVVNSYGYTF.

The chain links TRBV6-5 to TRBJ2-7, with a possible D match to TRBD1 (5 bases). Looked up from germline, CDR1 is MNHEY and CDR2 is SVGAGI. The ends were cut back, 5 bases at V and 5 bases at J, with 16 bases in the middle. CDR3 size: 14 residues. CDR3 in DNA: TGTGCCAGCAGTACTTCCTCCGACAGAGACGAGCAGTACTTC. Its translation: CASSTSSDRDEQYF.

This chain links TRBV14 with TRBJ2-1; D uncertain. The ends were cut back, 2 bases at V and 9 bases at J, with 5 bases in the middle. This CDR3 contains 11 residues. CDR1 and CDR2 (germline): SGHDN, FVKESK. CDR3 residues: CASSQSFEQFF. As DNA, the CDR3 is TGTGCCAGCAGCCAAAGCTTTGAGCAGTTCTTC.

CDR3 protein: CASSYLQGMNTEAFF. CDR3 DNA sequence: TGTGCCAGCAGTTATTTGCAGGGCATGAACACTGAAGCTTTCTTT. The V and J genes are TRBV6-6 and TRBJ1-1; possible D gene TRBD1, 5 bases. Trimming stripped 3 bases from V and 0 bases from J, with 11 bases between. Germline V lookup: CDR1 MNHNY, CDR2 SVGAGI (reference sequence). This CDR3 region has 15 residues.

The rearrangement joins TRBV28 to TRBJ1-2; a weak D match, TRBD1 (5 bases). Germline CDR1 MDHEN, CDR2 SYDVKM. V was cut by 9 bases and J by 5 bases, with 22 bases left in between. The CDR3 is 15 amino acids. The CDR3 bases are TGTGCCAGTGCTTTGGGCAGGGCGAAGGAGTATGGCTACACCTTC. Its translation: CASALGRAKEYGYTF.

This clone was found once. V is TRBV12-5 and J is TRBJ1-4, with D uncertain. The germline V gene has CDR1 LGHNT and CDR2 FRNRAP. The CDR3 spans 12 residues. V dropped 2 bases and J dropped 7 bases, with 5 bases sitting between them. The CDR3 DNA sequence: TGTGCTAGTGGTTTGTCTCCTGAAAAACTGTTTTTT. The encoded protein is CASGLSPEKLFF.

The V and J genes are TRBV21-1 and TRBJ2-4; the listed D gene, TRBD2, was not tested against the DNA. TRBV21-1 is a pseudogene locus. The CDR3 loop spans 16 amino acids. The CDR3 DNA is TGTGCCAGCAGCAAAAGAGGCGGGGGAGCCAAAAACATTCAGTACTTC. It specifies CASSKRGGGAKNIQYF.

The gene calls are TRBV14 and TRBJ2-3, with no clear D. Per the germline V gene, CDR1 is SGHDN and CDR2 is FVKESK. Trimming pared 4 bases from V and 1 base from J, leaving 9 bases between. The CDR3 length is 14 residues. CDR3 sequence: CASSPLGGTDTQYF. As DNA, the CDR3 is TGTGCCAGCAGCCCTTTAGGAGGCACAGATACGCAGTATTTT. Complete variable domain (other parts from reference TRBV14 and TRBJ2-3): EAGVTQFPSHSVIEKGQTVTLRCDPISGHDNLYWYRRVMGKEIKFLLHFVKESKQDESGMPNNRFLAERTGGTYSTLKVQPAELEDSGVYFCASSPLGGTDTQYFGPGTRLTVL.

The rearrangement links TRBV18 to TRBJ1-1; tentatively, D is TRBD1 (5 bases). Per the germline V gene, CDR1 is KGHSH and CDR2 is LQKENI. There are 13 residues in the CDR3. With 6 bases removed from V and 8 bases from J, the gap between germline ends came to 16 bases. The CDR3 sequence is CASSASGLGEAFF. The CDR3 nucleotides are TGTGCCAGCTCGGCCTCAGGGTTGGGGGAAGCTTTCTTT. Based on the CDR3 plus reference TRBV18 and TRBJ1-1, the full variable domain is NAGVMQNPRHLVRRRGQEARLRCSPMKGHSHVYWYRQLPEEGLKFMVYLQKENIIDESGMPKERFSAEFPKEGPSILRIQQVVRGDSAAYFCASSASGLGEAFFGQGTRLTVV.

The chain combines TRBV5-4 with TRBJ2-1; 7 nucleotides agree with TRBD1. V lost 0 bases, J lost 4 bases, and 1 base stayed unmatched. CDR3 length: 14 amino acids. CDR1 is SGHNT, CDR2 YYREEE, per germline (reference sequence). This CDR3 is CASSLAGQYNEQFF. The CDR3 bases are TGTGCCAGCAGCTTGGCGGGACAGTACAATGAGCAGTTCTTC.

This rearrangement joins TRBV10-2 to TRBJ2-3, with 7 bases fitting TRBD2. CDR1 and CDR2 from the germline V gene are WSHSY and SAAADI. J gave up 8 bases and V 2 bases, and 13 bases lay outside the gene matches. The CDR3 has 16 residues. The CDR3 DNA reads TGCGCCAGCAGTGAGCAGGGCCGGTCCCGGGGGGTTACGCAGTATTTT. This sequence encodes CASSEQGRSRGVTQYF.

The rearrangement joins TRBV2 to TRBJ1-1, with TRBD1 matching 8 bases. V lost 6 bases, J lost 5 bases, and 8 bases stayed unmatched. Germline-derived CDR1 and CDR2 are SNHLY and FYNNEI. The CDR3 runs to 14 residues. The CDR3 sequence: CASRGDRLETEAFF. The CDR3 DNA is TGTGCCAGCAGGGGGGACAGGCTGGAGACTGAAGCTTTCTTT.

This clone was recorded a few times. CDR3 DNA sequence: TGTGCCAGCAGCACCTCTAGCGCGATTGAGCAGTTCTTC. Translated: CASSTSSAIEQFF. The chain links TRBV7-9 to TRBJ2-1, with a weak D call TRBD2 (6 bases). The germline CDR1 and CDR2 sequences are SEHNR and FQNEAQ (reference sequence). This CDR3 region has 13 residues. V dropped 5 bases and J dropped 9 bases, with 14 bases sitting between them.

The chain is built from TRBV21-1 and TRBJ2-1; the table's D call of TRBD1 was not tested on the DNA. TRBV21-1 is a documented pseudogene. CDR3 length equals 17 residues. The DNA for the CDR3 is TGTGCCAGCAGCAAGAATGTCTCAGGCTGGGGCGGTAATGAGCAGTTCTTC. Translation gives CASSKNVSGWGGNEQFF.

This rearrangement joins TRBV5-1 to TRBJ2-7, with a weak D call TRBD1 (5 bases). The germline V and J ends were trimmed by 0 bases and 6 bases, with 13 bases remaining between them. This CDR3 spans 14 amino acids. Germline CDR1 and CDR2: SGHRS and YFSETQ. CDR3 nucleotide sequence: TGCGCCAGCAGCTTGGTTCCAGGGTTGGGCGAGCAGTACTTC. It specifies CASSLVPGLGEQYF.

This clone was seen a single time. The chain employs TRBV5-6 and TRBJ2-3; perhaps TRBD2 as D (5 bases). The germline V gene has CDR1 SGHDT and CDR2 YYEEEE. The CDR3 has 14 residues. The V gene lost 2 bases and the J gene lost 5 bases, with 12 bases spanning the gap. CDR3 nucleotides: TGTGCCAGCAGCTTCCGGAGGCCGGGAGATACGCAGTATTTT. This encodes CASSFRRPGDTQYF.

The chain links TRBV4-2 to TRBJ1-4; TRBD1 might be the D (5 bases). Trimming shortened V by 2 bases and J by 6 bases, and 10 bases separated the two germline ends. The CDR3 extends over 14 amino acids. CDR1 and CDR2 (germline): LGHNA, YNFKEQ. CDR3 protein: CASSQNGGDEKLFF. DNA for the CDR3: TGTGCCAGCAGCCAAAATGGGGGGGATGAAAAACTGTTTTTT.